One and the same sample provided the 24 T cell receptor beta chains below, sequenced in a study of blood T cell repertoires in COVID-19. The data were produced by immunoSEQ multiplex PCR, yet TCRdb's version contains in-frame clones alone and is incomplete. The sample records fewer than 300,000 clones, around 85% being singletons. Material: PBMCs or T cells enriched from blood (not recorded which). Every receptor here comes from a woman in her 50s who had recovered from COVID-19.

The CDR3 here is CAWSRGWAEKLFF. The CDR3 bases are TGTGCCTGGAGTAGGGGTTGGGCTGAAAAACTGTTTTTT. J is TRBJ1-4 and V is TRBV30; D possibly corresponds to TRBD1 (5 bases). The CDR3 consists of 13 residues. With 2 bases removed from V and 7 bases from J, the gap between germline ends came to 11 bases. Germline assignment: CDR1 GTSNPN and CDR2 SVGIG (reference sequence).

V usage is TRBV10-2 and J usage is TRBJ2-3; 10 bases are shared with TRBD2. Germline CDR1 reads WSHSY; CDR2 reads SAAADI. The CDR3 extends over 14 amino acids. The J segment lost 1 base and the V segment lost 8 bases, leaving 3 bases of the junction unmatched. This CDR3 is CASGGTSGTDTQYF. The CDR3 DNA sequence: TGCGCCAGCGGGGGGACTAGCGGCACAGATACGCAGTATTTT.

This clone was picked up one time. V and J are TRBV5-1 and TRBJ2-7; D might be TRBD2 (6 bases). The CDR3 covers 15 residues. Per the germline V gene, CDR1 is SGHRS and CDR2 is YFSETQ. Trimming took 6 bases from V and 1 from J, leaving 17 bases between them. CDR3 in DNA: TGCGCCAGCACCCCCGGGGGACTTGCATCCTACGAGCAGTACTTC. Translated: CASTPGGLASYEQYF.

The J gene is TRBJ2-3, the V gene TRBV7-2; 7 bases match TRBD2. V was clipped by 4 bases and J by 3 bases; unmatched bases: 7. The CDR3 is 15 residues long. The V gene's germline CDR1 is SGHTA and CDR2 FQGNSA. Here the CDR3 reads CASSSYSGLTDTQYF. The DNA for the CDR3 is TGTGCCAGCAGCTCTTATAGCGGGTTAACAGATACGCAGTATTTT. Full variable domain (remainder filled in from reference TRBV7-2 and TRBJ2-3): GAGVSQSPSNKVTEKGKDVELRCDPISGHTALYWYRQSLGQGLEFLIYFQGNSAPDKSGLPSDRFSAERTGGSVSTLTIQRTQQEDSAVYLCASSSYSGLTDTQYFGPGTRLTVL.

This clone was counted a single time. This sequence joins TRBV7-9 and TRBJ2-5, with TRBD1 identical over 8 bases. The CDR3 contains 13 residues. The germline gives CDR1 SEHNR, CDR2 FQNEAQ (reference sequence). The ends lost 7 bases at V and 4 bases at J; junction bases unmatched: 5. CDR3 nucleotides: TGTGCCAGCAACGCGCAGGGGGCAGAGACCCAGTACTTC. Its translation is CASNAQGAETQYF. Full variable domain (rest looked up from reference TRBV7-9 and TRBJ2-5): DTGVSQNPRHKITKRGQNVTFRCDPISEHNRLYWYRQTLGQGPEFLTYFQNEAQLEKSRLLSDRFSAERPKGSFSTLEIQRTEQGDSAMYLCASNAQGAETQYFGPGTRLLVL.

This clone was recorded a few times. The J gene is TRBJ2-1, the V gene TRBV7-9; D possibly corresponds to TRBD2 (5 bases). The V gene's germline CDR1 is SEHNR and CDR2 FQNEAQ (reference sequence). The germline V and J ends were trimmed by 2 bases and 1 base, with 18 bases remaining between them. This CDR3 is 18 amino acids long. Written as DNA, the CDR3 is TGTGCCAGCAGCTTAACTCCGCGCCCACTAGGGTCCTACAATGAGCAGTTCTTC. It encodes CASSLTPRPLGSYNEQFF.

J is TRBJ1-3 and V is TRBV30, with a weak D call TRBD1 (6 bases). The germline CDR1 and CDR2 sequences are GTSNPN and SVGIG (reference sequence). V lost 2 bases to trimming and J lost 3 bases, with 11 bases between them. The CDR3 loop spans 14 amino acids. The CDR3: CAWSPQGYGNTIYF. Here the CDR3 DNA reads TGTGCCTGGAGTCCACAGGGTTATGGAAACACCATATATTTT.

The chain has TRBV7-2 and TRBJ1-3, with D unresolved. Trimming left V 4 bases short and J 0 bases short, with 16 bases between. CDR3 length: 17 amino acids. Per germline, CDR1 SGHTA and CDR2 FQGNSA. The CDR3 DNA sequence: TGTGCCAGCAGCTCACACAACCGGGTAGTCTCTGGAAACACCATATATTTT. Encoded protein: CASSSHNRVVSGNTIYF. Filled out from reference TRBV7-2 and TRBJ1-3, the complete variable domain reads GAGVSQSPSNKVTEKGKDVELRCDPISGHTALYWYRQSLGQGLEFLIYFQGNSAPDKSGLPSDRFSAERTGGSVSTLTIQRTQQEDSAVYLCASSSHNRVVSGNTIYFGEGSWLTVV.

This chain uses TRBV7-3 with TRBJ2-2; 7 nucleotides match TRBD1. Germline V gene sequence: CDR1 SGHTA, CDR2 FQGTGA. The CDR3 is made up of 13 amino acids. J was trimmed by 8 bases and V by 5 bases; bases with no gene match: 5. The CDR3 region is CASSITGAGELFF. The CDR3 DNA is TGTGCCAGCAGCATCACAGGGGCGGGGGAGCTGTTTTTT.

The chain joins TRBV30 to TRBJ2-1; 8 positions match TRBD2. The CDR3 totals 14 residues. Germline V gene data show CDR1 as GTSNPN and CDR2 as SVGIG (reference sequence). The trim removed 2 bases at V and 8 bases at J, leaving 8 bases unmatched. The CDR3 coding sequence is TGTGCCTGGAGTAGATGGCGGGAGGACTATGAGCAGTTCTTC. Protein product: CAWSRWREDYEQFF.

The J gene is TRBJ2-2, the V gene TRBV29-1, with TRBD2 matching over 9 bases. This CDR3 has 15 residues. The germline CDR1 and CDR2 sequences are SQVTM and ANQGSEA. Trimming took 2 bases from V and 7 from J; bases not matched to a gene: 8. The CDR3 region has the DNA TGCAGCGTTGAATTTCGCGGGGGGGCCGGCGGGGAGCTGTTTTTT. It specifies CSVEFRGGAGGELFF.

The V gene is TRBV25-1, the J gene TRBJ1-1, with a tentative D call TRBD1 (5 bases). Germline V gene sequence: CDR1 MGHDK, CDR2 SYGVNS. This CDR3 has 14 amino acids. Trimming left V 6 bases short and J 0 bases short, with 11 bases between. CDR3 sequence (DNA): TGTGCCAGCAGGGGGGGGACGGTGAACACTGAAGCTTTCTTT. Its protein product is CASRGGTVNTEAFF.

A few counts support this clone. J is TRBJ1-4 and V is TRBV6-6; a weak D match, TRBD1 (6 bases). V was clipped by 4 bases and J by 8 bases, with 8 bases between them. CDR1 MNHNY and CDR2 SVGAGI come from the germline V gene (reference sequence). The CDR3 has 12 amino acids. The CDR3 sequence is CASSFGQEKLFF. The CDR3 DNA reads as TGTGCCAGCAGTTTTGGACAGGAAAAACTGTTTTTT.

The chain combines TRBV5-3 with TRBJ1-1; D unresolved. TRBV5-3 is placed among ORFs of uncertain function. V was trimmed by 2 bases and J by 0 bases, leaving 11 bases between them. The CDR3 extends over 15 amino acids. The CDR3 region has the DNA TGTGCCAGAAGCTTTCGTCGGCGGCTGAACACTGAAGCTTTCTTT. Protein sequence: CARSFRRRLNTEAFF.

The chain has TRBV7-9 and TRBJ2-7; D not certain. Looked up from germline, CDR1 is SEHNR and CDR2 is FQNEAQ (reference sequence). V was shortened by 6 bases and J by 1 base, with 10 bases between the two germline ends. This CDR3 contains 13 residues. The CDR3 protein is CASSSKRSYEQYF. In DNA form, the CDR3 reads TGTGCCAGCAGTTCTAAGCGATCCTACGAGCAGTACTTC.

This clone was recorded only once. The gene calls are TRBV9 and TRBJ2-3; unclear D gene. The CDR3 consists of 13 residues. Trimming left V 4 bases short and J 1 base short, with 7 bases between. Germline CDR1 reads SGDLS; CDR2 reads YYNGEE. The CDR3 reads CASSPPRTDTQYF. CDR3 DNA sequence: TGTGCCAGCAGCCCTCCCCGCACAGATACGCAGTATTTT.

This chain links TRBV28 with TRBJ1-6; D not certain. From germline, CDR1 is MDHEN and CDR2 SYDVKM. The CDR3 is 14 residues long. V was cut by 5 bases and J by 9 bases, with 14 bases left in between. The CDR3 coding sequence is TGTGCCAGCAGTGTGAGGGCGTTGAGTTCACCCCTCCACTTT. It encodes CASSVRALSSPLHF.

The V and J genes are TRBV9 and TRBJ1-3; D is undetermined. This CDR3 is 14 amino acids long. The V end lost 3 bases, the J end lost 0 bases, and 7 bases lay between the germline ends. Germline CDR1 SGDLS, CDR2 YYNGEE. CDR3 loop: CASSDGISGNTIYF. CDR3 sequence (DNA): TGTGCCAGCAGCGATGGCATCTCTGGAAACACCATATATTTT.

V is TRBV15 and J is TRBJ2-5, with D tentatively TRBD2 (6 bases). Trimming left V 1 base short and J 2 bases short, with 11 bases between. Germline V gene sequence: CDR1 LNHNV, CDR2 YYDKDF (reference sequence). The CDR3 has 15 residues. CDR3 sequence: CATSRAMGGQETQYF. For the CDR3, the DNA is TGTGCCACCAGCAGAGCGATGGGGGGTCAAGAGACCCAGTACTTC.

V is TRBV3-1 (or the pseudogene TRBV3-2) and J is TRBJ2-3, with 7 positions matching TRBD2. V shed 1 base and J 4 bases; nucleotides not matched to a gene: 5. Germline V gene lookup returns CDR1 LGHDT and CDR2 YNNKEL (reference sequence). The CDR3 has 15 residues. This CDR3 is CASSQASGNADTQYF. CDR3 nucleotide sequence: TGTGCCAGCAGCCAAGCGAGCGGGAACGCAGATACGCAGTATTTT.

The chain joins TRBV10-3 to TRBJ1-2, with a weak D call TRBD1 (5 bases). There are 11 residues in the CDR3. V lost 6 bases to trimming and J lost 7 bases, with 9 bases between them. CDR1 and CDR2 from the germline V gene are ENHRY and SYGVKD. CDR3 bases: TGTGCCATCAGCTCAGGGTCTGGCTACACCTTC. This encodes CAISSGSGYTF.

The rearrangement joins TRBV11-2 to TRBJ1-2; no definite D call. CDR1 is SGHAT, CDR2 FQNNGV, per germline. The V end lost 3 bases, the J end lost 1 base, and 6 bases lay between the germline ends. The CDR3 length is 13 residues. The CDR3 loop reads CASSLSGNYGYTF. CDR3 bases: TGTGCCAGCAGCTTGTCCGGTAACTATGGCTACACCTTC.

The rearrangement uses TRBV7-6 and TRBJ1-1, with 10 bases aligning to TRBD1. V lost 5 bases, J lost 1 base, and 7 bases stayed unmatched. Germline V gives CDR1 SGHVS, CDR2 FNYEAQ. The CDR3 has 16 residues. The CDR3 coding sequence is TGTGCCAGCAGCCCCAGACAGGGGGCGTGGAACACTGAAGCTTTCTTT. Encoded protein: CASSPRQGAWNTEAFF.

This clone was seen only once. V gene TRBV18 combines with J gene TRBJ1-2; D ambiguous. The germline V and J ends were trimmed by 3 bases and 2 bases, with 10 bases remaining between them. CDR1 KGHSH and CDR2 LQKENI come from the germline V gene. This CDR3 has 14 residues. In nucleotides, the CDR3 is TGTGCCAGCTCACCGGCAGTACTAAACTATGGCTACACCTTC. It specifies CASSPAVLNYGYTF.